Reported below is one T cell receptor beta chain. Cohorts were determined from participant-reported clinical history. Either two negative PCRs, clearance, or symptom resolution qualified Cohort 3 donors as recovered. The data belong to a study of blood T cell repertoires in COVID-19. This CDR3 region has 16 residues. V lost 3 bases and J lost 4, with 18 bases in between. The germline gives CDR1 SGHRS, CDR2 YFSETQ. Per the authors' pipeline: Estimated nucleated cell counts came from reference gene primer amplification. Libraries were prepared by immunoSEQ multiplex PCR; TCRdb keeps only in-frame clonotypes and omits some of them. Clonal size and the V and J genes are those of that table, whereas D and trimming came from the DNA. In the table there are approximately 200,000 clones, 70% to 85% of which are singletons.

Sequencing was performed on PBMCs or T cells enriched from blood (not recorded which). This TCR came from a man aged 60 to 69 who had recovered from COVID-19. The gene calls are TRBV5-1 and TRBJ2-3; the D gene is possibly TRBD2 (5 bases). CDR3 protein: CASSSQGRGSADTQYF. In DNA, the CDR3 is TGCGCCAGCAGCTCTCAAGGGAGAGGATCGGCAGATACGCAGTATTTT.